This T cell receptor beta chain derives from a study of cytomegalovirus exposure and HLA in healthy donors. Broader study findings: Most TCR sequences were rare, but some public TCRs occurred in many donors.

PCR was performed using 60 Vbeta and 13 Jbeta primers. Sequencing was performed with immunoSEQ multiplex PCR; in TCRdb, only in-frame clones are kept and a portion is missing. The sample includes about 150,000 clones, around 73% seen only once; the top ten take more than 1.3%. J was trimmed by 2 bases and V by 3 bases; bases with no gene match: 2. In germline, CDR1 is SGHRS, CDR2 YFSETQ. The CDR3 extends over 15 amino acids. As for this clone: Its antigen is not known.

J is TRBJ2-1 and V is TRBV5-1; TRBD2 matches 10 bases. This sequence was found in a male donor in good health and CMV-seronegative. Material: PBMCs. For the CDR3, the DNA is TGCGCCAGCAGCTGGACTAGCGGAACCTACAATGAGCAGTTCTTC. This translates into CASSWTSGTYNEQFF.